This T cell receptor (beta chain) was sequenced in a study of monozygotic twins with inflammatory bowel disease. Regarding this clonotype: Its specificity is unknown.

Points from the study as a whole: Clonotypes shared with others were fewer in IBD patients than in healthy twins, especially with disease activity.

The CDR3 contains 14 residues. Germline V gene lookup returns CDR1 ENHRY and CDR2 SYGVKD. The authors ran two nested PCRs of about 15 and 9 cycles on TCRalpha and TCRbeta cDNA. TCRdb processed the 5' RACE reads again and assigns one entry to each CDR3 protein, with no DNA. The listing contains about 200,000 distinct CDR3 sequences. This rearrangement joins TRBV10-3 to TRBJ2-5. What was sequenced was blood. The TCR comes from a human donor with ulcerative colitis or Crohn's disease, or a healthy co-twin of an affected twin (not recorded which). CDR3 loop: CAISESNGRETQYF.